This entry describes one TCR beta chain. TCRdb ran MiXCR on the 5' RACE reads and lists one entry per CDR3 protein. The profile covers 700,000 or so distinct CDR3 sequences, with over 8.5% appearing a single time and roughly 0.9% taken by the ten largest. This sample is part of a study of identical twins. This sample was also put to use in a study of yellow fever vaccine responses in identical twins.

The source is a young woman in good health. Input material: PBMCs.

The CDR3 DNA is TGTGCCAGCAGGACTACGGACTCGGAGACCCAGTACTTC. Translating it yields CASRTTDSETQYF. The chain joins TRBV9 to TRBJ2-5; possibly TRBD2 for D (5 bases). Deletions cut 5 bases from V and 5 bases from J, with 13 bases between. The germline CDR1 and CDR2 sequences are SGDLS and YYNGEE. The CDR3 has 13 residues.